This TCR beta chain is from a study of regulatory T cells in long-lasting Graves disease. On the study more broadly: Over-5-year antithyroid drug use with positive TSH receptor antibodies defined persistent Graves' disease in the study.

The time point: persistent/refractory GD, antithyroid drugs over 5 years with positive TRAb. TCR sequences were obtained from RNA taken from PBMCs. Patients came through an endocrinology department, and that department was in Xi'an, China. This CDR3 has 15 amino acids. Trimming pared 2 bases from V and 1 base from J, leaving 9 bases between. From germline, CDR1 is MNHEY and CDR2 SVGAGI. TCR beta libraries were built with iRepertoire HTBI primers and Arm-PCR of CDR3 regions. MiXCR, run by TCRdb on the multiplex PCR reads, gives a single entry per CDR3 protein. Among 400,000 to 600,000 distinct CDR3 sequences, about 22% were seen once, and the ten largest hold roughly 7%. Study outcomes and limitations: When disease was persistent, TRBV28, TRBJ1-2 and TRBJ2-5 were the favored segments.

This clonotype came up many times. Its antigen is not identified. This receptor was obtained from a female donor with Graves disease. Material: peripheral blood mononuclear cells (PBMCs), obtained when the disease was refractory, from a patient treated with antithyroid drugs. This chain uses TRBV6-5 with TRBJ1-5, with no clear D. This CDR3 is CASSYGRGSNQPQHF. In nucleotides, the CDR3 is TGTGCCAGCAGTTACGGCCGTGGGAGCAATCAGCCCCAGCATTTT.